This entry concerns a single T cell receptor (beta chain). This specimen belongs to a study of graft-versus-host responses after intestinal transplantation. Study as a whole: All recipients were transplanted with multivisceral, liver-intestinal, or isolated intestinal grafts.

Repertoires were generated with immunoSEQ multiplex PCR, while TCRdb's copy carries only in-frame clones and drops some. The sample contains 30,000 to 40,000 clones, around 86% of which appear only once. This CDR3 has 15 amino acids. In germline, CDR1 is ENHRY, CDR2 SYGVKD. Trimming left V 2 bases short and J 0 bases short, with 11 bases between. The V call is TRBV10-3, the J call TRBJ2-7; D perhaps matches TRBD2 (6 bases). The origin of this receptor is a human patient who received an intestinal transplant, so some T cells may come from the graft donor. The material was PBMCs, obtained less than 1,400 days after transplant. The CDR3 sequence: CAISETGRNSYEQYF. DNA for the CDR3: TGTGCCATCAGTGAGACCGGGAGAAACTCCTACGAGCAGTACTTC.